The sequence of this TCR beta chain was determined in a study of chemoradiotherapy in HPV16-positive cancers (dated by TCRdb to 2022 to 2024). Describing the broader study: Functional T-cell assays on cells from two HPV16-positive patients defined candidate HPV-specific T-cell clones and common TCR motifs. The study asked whether T-cell immunity to the HPV oncoproteins E6 and E7 changes during chemoradiotherapy and whether this immunity affects survival. Next, the candidate HPV-specific TCRs and motifs were followed in TCR repertoires from more than 70 patients with HPV-related cancers. Points the paper makes about the study in general: Only two HPV16-positive patients were used to derive the functional definition of HPV-specific T cells, and the survival association was reported for HPV16-positive patients. Expansion of candidate HPV-specific clones and E7-related TCR motifs was observed in the tumor microenvironment during treatment, whereas no such expansion was observed for non-HPV-specific T cells. Improved recurrence-free survival in HPV16-positive patients was associated with expansion of HPV-responsive T cells during chemoradiotherapy.

The library was prepared using the immunoSEQ multiplex PCR assay. This is the immuneACCESS table as TCRdb keeps it, with only in-frame sequences that have V and J called. A part of the clones is gone; compared with another copy, unresolved V genes explain less than half, and the rest is unexplained. The sample table shows some 10,000 clones, and 80% to 85% are seen once. The ten top clones hold approximately 2.4% of the sample. Concerning this clone: The specificity of this receptor is unknown. Base qualities are not at hand, and no much larger clone is one base apart.

Because repertoires were sampled repeatedly during chemoradiotherapy, clonal expansion in the tumor microenvironment could be followed. Here V drops 5 bases and J drops 8 bases, and the junction holds 6 bases not matched to any gene. Via the germline V gene, CDR1 is MNHEY and CDR2 SVGAGI. From its cysteine to its phenylalanine, the CDR3 spans 14 amino acids. The entry retains the CDR3 DNA only, 42 bases that are in frame from base 1. The V gene is TRBV6-5 and the J gene is TRBJ1-4, with 9 bases aligning to TRBD1. The sequencing here drew on blood, taken from a patient who underwent chemoradiotherapy. The sequence derives from a human donor with HPV-associated anogenital cancer. The CDR3 protein is CASSPTGGGEKLFF. The nucleotide sequence is TGTGCCAGCAGTCCGACAGGGGGGGGAGAAAAACTGTTTTTT.